One sample yielded the 8 T cell receptor beta chains listed below, sequenced in a study of cytomegalovirus exposure and HLA in healthy donors (dated by TCRdb to about 2017). The protocol used for the library was the immunoSEQ multiplex PCR assay. A mixture of 60 forward primers for TCR Vbeta segments and 13 reverse primers for TCR Jbeta segments was used in the multiplex PCR. Here the immuneACCESS table is served through TCRdb, limited to in-frame sequences with V and J called. Missing clones are a known gap in these copies; in checked studies unresolved V genes cover under half, and the rest lacks a known reason. The sample contains 200,000 to 250,000 clones, under 70% of them found a single time. 2.6% of the sample belongs to the ten largest clones. The sequenced sample was PBMCs. The receptors here all came from a man between 35 and 55 years old in good health and CMV-seropositive.

V is TRBV7-2 and J is TRBJ2-3; 9 bases are a match to TRBD2. There are 16 residues in the CDR3. J was trimmed by 2 bases and V by 2 bases; bases with no gene match: 5. Germline V gene lookup returns CDR1 SGHTA and CDR2 FQGNSA. CDR3 coding DNA: TGTGCCAGCAGCTTAATGGCGGGGGGGCCCACAGATACGCAGTATTTT. Its protein product is CASSLMAGGPTDTQYF.

The chain carries TRBV6-6 and TRBJ2-3; tentatively, D is TRBD1 (5 bases). The CDR3 is made up of 16 amino acids. Trimming removed 6 bases at V and 1 base at J, with 17 bases between. CDR1 is MNHNY and CDR2 is SVGAGI in the germline V gene (reference sequence). CDR3 amino acids: CASSQGALMGTDTQYF. CDR3 nucleotides: TGTGCCAGCAGCCAAGGGGCCTTGATGGGCACAGATACGCAGTATTTT.

This clone appeared once. The chain is built from TRBV9 and TRBJ1-2, with a tentative D call TRBD1 (5 bases). Germline V lookup: CDR1 SGDLS, CDR2 YYNGEE. V lost 4 bases and J 2 bases, leaving 9 bases between the germline ends. The length of the CDR3 is 13 residues. CDR3 sequence (DNA): TGTGCCAGCAGCAAGACAGAGAACTATGGCTACACCTTC. Translating it yields CASSKTENYGYTF.

V usage is TRBV19 and J usage is TRBJ2-1; 9 bases are shared with TRBD2. Germline V gene sequence: CDR1 LNHDA, CDR2 SQIVND (reference sequence). V shed 5 bases and J 0 bases; nucleotides not matched to a gene: 8. The length of the CDR3 is 17 residues. CDR3 bases: TGTGCCAGTAGTGACATAGCGGGGGCGAGCTCCTACAATGAGCAGTTCTTC. This codes for CASSDIAGASSYNEQFF. Complete variable domain (other parts from reference TRBV19 and TRBJ2-1): DGGITQSPKYLFRKEGQNVTLSCEQNLNHDAMYWYRQDPGQGLRLIYYSQIVNDFQKGDIAEGYSVSREKKESFPLTVTSAQKNPTAFYLCASSDIAGASSYNEQFFGPGTRLTVL.

The V call is TRBV6-5, the J call TRBJ2-7, with TRBD1 as a possible D gene (5 bases). In germline, CDR1 is MNHEY, CDR2 SVGAGI. CDR3 size: 14 residues. The germline V and J ends were trimmed by 2 bases and 2 bases, with 10 bases remaining between them. The CDR3 DNA is TGTGCCAGCAGTTACACTGACAGTACCTACGAGCAGTACTTC. It yields the protein CASSYTDSTYEQYF.

The chain employs TRBV5-4 and TRBJ2-3; 11 bases fit TRBD2. This CDR3 is 15 amino acids long. J was trimmed by 2 bases and V by 5 bases; bases with no gene match: 4. Germline CDR1 reads SGHNT; CDR2 reads YYREEE (reference sequence). CDR3 DNA: TGTGCCAGCAGAGGGGGACTAGCGGCCACAGATACGCAGTATTTT. Residues: CASRGGLAATDTQYF.

This clone was observed a handful of times. The V and J genes are TRBV28 and TRBJ1-5, with 8 positions matching TRBD1. Germline values: CDR1 MDHEN, CDR2 SYDVKM. V dropped 7 bases and J dropped 0; count of bases not matched to a gene: 14. The CDR3 contains 18 residues. The CDR3 DNA sequence: TGTGCCAGCAAAGTCGTGACAGGGGCGTTCTATAGCAATCAGCCCCAGCATTTT. Protein product: CASKVVTGAFYSNQPQHF.

The V call is TRBV27, the J call TRBJ1-6, with TRBD1 matching over 7 bases. The V segment lost 6 bases and the J segment 7 bases; nucleotides outside the gene matches: 9. The CDR3 has 15 amino acids. The V gene's germline CDR1 is MNHEY and CDR2 SMNVEV (reference sequence). CDR3 sequence: CASSGGGVRNSPLHF. The CDR3 DNA sequence: TGTGCCAGCAGCGGAGGGGGCGTTCGGAATTCACCCCTCCACTTT.